Listed below are T cell receptor beta chains from one sample, sequenced in a study of shared clonotypes between healthy human individuals. Data came from immunoSEQ multiplex PCR; TCRdb stores just in-frame clones and leaves some out. The profile covers 550,000 to 600,000 clones, with roughly 98% appearing a single time and 0.25% to 0.35% taken by the ten largest. The sequenced sample was naive CD8+ T cells sorted from blood. These receptors were collected from a man younger than 40 in good health. CDR3s include the opening cysteine and the closing phenylalanine or tryptophan. A D gene is named only where the DNA matches it firmly. Only some rows state a clone size, as once, few, many or a class for expanded clones.

V: TRBV6-1; D: .; J: TRBJ2-7; size: .; DNA: TGTGCCAGCAGTGCCGGACAAAGCTCCTACGAGCAGTACTTC; CDR3: CASSAGQSSYEQYF
V: TRBV4-3; D: .; J: TRBJ1-1; size: once; DNA: TGCGCCAGCAGCCAAGGGCGGGGACTAACTGAAGCTTTCTTT; CDR3: CASSQGRGLTEAFF
V: TRBV6-1; D: TRBD1; J: TRBJ1-2; size: .; DNA: TGTGCCAGCTCTCAGGGGGAGGCATATGGCTACACCTTC; CDR3: CASSQGEAYGYTF
V: TRBV29-1; D: .; J: TRBJ2-3; size: .; DNA: TGCAGCGTTGATCGAGGGGTTGGAGATACGCAGTATTTT; CDR3: CSVDRGVGDTQYF
V: TRBV19; D: .; J: TRBJ1-5; size: .; DNA: TGTGCCAGTAGCATCGAGGGGGACAGCAATCAGCCCCAGCATTTT; CDR3: CASSIEGDSNQPQHF
V: TRBV11-2; D: TRBD1; J: TRBJ2-7; size: .; DNA: TGTGCCAGCAGCTGGGGACAGACCCTCAGCTCCTACGAGCAGTACTTC; CDR3: CASSWGQTLSSYEQYF
V: TRBV7-9; D: TRBD2; J: TRBJ2-5; size: .; DNA: TGTGCCAGCAGCGTGATTAGCGGGAGGGACGGAGAGACCCAGTACTTC; CDR3: CASSVISGRDGETQYF
V: TRBV7-9; D: TRBD1; J: TRBJ1-3; size: .; DNA: TGTGCCAGCAGCTCAGACTTCGGACAGGGCGGAAACACCATATATTTT; CDR3: CASSSDFGQGGNTIYF
V: TRBV27; D: .; J: TRBJ2-1; size: .; DNA: TGTGCCAGCAGTTTACCCCGTGGGCGGACGAGCTCCTACAATGAGCAGTTCTTC; CDR3: CASSLPRGRTSSYNEQFF
V: TRBV9; D: TRBD2; J: TRBJ2-2; size: .; DNA: TGTGCCAGCAGCATCGGGACTAGCGGGAGGGCGGACACCGGGGAGCTGTTTTTT; CDR3: CASSIGTSGRADTGELFF
V: TRBV29-1; D: TRBD2; J: TRBJ2-1; size: .; DNA: TGCAGCGTTGAAGGGGGGAGACTAGCGGGTCCTTACAATGAGCAGTTCTTC; CDR3: CSVEGGRLAGPYNEQFF
V: TRBV27; D: TRBD2; J: TRBJ2-1; size: .; DNA: TGTGCCAGCAGAACGGGACTAGCGGGAGTCCACGAGCAGTTCTTC; CDR3: CASRTGLAGVHEQFF
V: TRBV5-1; D: TRBD1; J: TRBJ1-2; size: .; DNA: TGCGCCAGCAGCTTGGCATCTACCGGGACAGACTATGGCTACACCTTC; CDR3: CASSLASTGTDYGYTF
V: TRBV25-1; D: TRBD1; J: TRBJ1-1; size: .; DNA: TGTGCCAGCAGTCCCGGGACAGGGGCATTATGGGACACTGAAGCTTTCTTT; CDR3: CASSPGTGALWDTEAFF
V: TRBV7-9; D: .; J: TRBJ2-1; size: .; DNA: TGTGCCAGCAGCTTAGAATTCCGGGAGCAGTTCTTC; CDR3: CASSLEFREQFF
V: TRBV5-4; D: TRBD2; J: TRBJ2-7; size: .; DNA: TGTGCCAGCAGCTTGGTGGGAGGGCCCTACGAGCAGTACTTC; CDR3: CASSLVGGPYEQYF
V: TRBV28; D: .; J: TRBJ2-3; size: .; DNA: TGTGCCAGCAGTTTCCGTCAAAGCGCAGATACGCAGTATTTT; CDR3: CASSFRQSADTQYF
V: TRBV27; D: TRBD2; J: TRBJ2-7; size: .; DNA: TGTGCCAGCAGTTTGGGAGCGGGAGGGAGCTCCTACGAGCAGTACTTC; CDR3: CASSLGAGGSSYEQYF
V: TRBV27; D: .; J: TRBJ1-1; size: .; DNA: TGTGCCAGCAGTCTCCGACAGAAATACACTGAAGCTTTCTTT; CDR3: CASSLRQKYTEAFF
V: TRBV29-1; D: .; J: TRBJ2-5; size: .; DNA: TGCAGCGTTCAAGAGGAGACCCAGTACTTC; CDR3: CSVQEETQYF
V: TRBV4-1; D: .; J: TRBJ2-7; size: .; DNA: TGCGCCAGCAGCCAAGAGCCCTTGGTAGCGGAGGGGTACGAGCAGTACTTC; CDR3: CASSQEPLVAEGYEQYF
V: TRBV7-9; D: TRBD1; J: TRBJ2-7; size: .; DNA: TGTGCCAGCAGCTCAACCACCGGGACAGGGATCCACGAGCAGTACTTC; CDR3: CASSSTTGTGIHEQYF
V: TRBV5-1; D: .; J: TRBJ2-7; size: .; DNA: TGCGCCAGCAGCTTGACCGGGTATTCCTACGAGCAGTACTTC; CDR3: CASSLTGYSYEQYF
V: TRBV2; D: .; J: TRBJ1-1; size: .; DNA: TGTGCCAGCAGTGAAGTATTGAGGATTGGGGCCGGGCAGACGAACACTGAAGCTTTCTTT; CDR3: CASSEVLRIGAGQTNTEAFF
V: TRBV19; D: .; J: TRBJ1-1; size: once; DNA: TGTGCCAGTAGTATAGGGGTTTCTGCGAGAGCTTTCTTT; CDR3: CASSIGVSARAFF
V: TRBV30; D: TRBD1; J: TRBJ1-3; size: once; DNA: TGTGCCTGGGGAGACAGGGTTGGAAACACCATATATTTT; CDR3: CAWGDRVGNTIYF
V: TRBV19; D: TRBD2; J: TRBJ2-7; size: .; DNA: TGTGCCAGTACCAGGACTAGCGGGAGTAGGTACGAGCAGTACTTC; CDR3: CASTRTSGSRYEQYF
V: TRBV7-9; D: .; J: TRBJ1-1; size: .; DNA: TGTGCCAGCAGCTCGTCTTCTTGGGGCACTGAAGCTTTCTTT; CDR3: CASSSSSWGTEAFF
V: TRBV6-5; D: .; J: TRBJ2-1; size: .; DNA: TGTGCCTGCACGGCCGGCACCTACAATGAGCAGTTCTTC; CDR3: CACTAGTYNEQFF
V: TRBV7-9; D: .; J: TRBJ1-3; size: .; DNA: TGTGCCAGCGTACTAGGGGGGCTTCGCTCTGGAAACACCATATATTTT; CDR3: CASVLGGLRSGNTIYF
V: TRBV27; D: TRBD1; J: TRBJ1-1; size: .; DNA: TGTGCCAGCAGCGTACAGGGGTTTGGCACTGAAGCTTTCTTT; CDR3: CASSVQGFGTEAFF
V: TRBV2; D: .; J: TRBJ2-7; size: .; DNA: TGTGCCAGCAGTGACAGGGAGGAGTGCCACTTC; CDR3: CASSDREECHF
V: TRBV20-1; D: .; J: TRBJ2-7; size: .; DNA: TGCAGTGCTAAGATTGGTTACGAGCAGTACTTC; CDR3: CSAKIGYEQYF
V: TRBV13; D: .; J: TRBJ2-7; size: .; DNA: TGTGCCAGCAGCTTAAGTAGAGGCTACGAGCAGTACTTC; CDR3: CASSLSRGYEQYF
V: TRBV15; D: TRBD1; J: TRBJ2-6; size: .; DNA: TGTGCCACCAGCGACAGGGTTGGGGCCAACGTCCTGACTTTC; CDR3: CATSDRVGANVLTF
V: TRBV7-6; D: TRBD1; J: TRBJ2-7; size: .; DNA: TGTGCCAGCAGCTCAGGACAGGGAAATATGTACGAGCAGTACTTC; CDR3: CASSSGQGNMYEQYF
V: TRBV7-6; D: TRBD2; J: TRBJ2-3; size: .; DNA: TGTGCCAGCAGCTTAGGTAGCGGGAGTAGGGGCACAGATACGCAGTATTTT; CDR3: CASSLGSGSRGTDTQYF
V: TRBV30; D: TRBD1; J: TRBJ2-2; size: .; DNA: TGTGCCTGGGAACCGGGACAGGGGTCGACCGGGGAGCTGTTTTTT; CDR3: CAWEPGQGSTGELFF
V: TRBV5-1; D: TRBD2; J: TRBJ2-5; size: .; DNA: TGCGCCAGCAGCCCTGGGACTAGCGGGAGGACGGGAGAGACCCAGTACTTC; CDR3: CASSPGTSGRTGETQYF
V: TRBV29-1; D: TRBD1; J: TRBJ2-1; size: .; DNA: TGCAGCGTTGTTACGGTCTCCAGGGGGATCTACAATGAGCAGTTCTTC; CDR3: CSVVTVSRGIYNEQFF
V: TRBV15; D: .; J: TRBJ2-6; size: .; DNA: TGTGCCACCAGCAGTGTTAGCTCTGGGGCCAACGTCCTGACTTTC; CDR3: CATSSVSSGANVLTF
V: TRBV27; D: TRBD1; J: TRBJ2-7; size: .; DNA: TGTGCCAGCGGCGTTGGGACAGGGGTGTACGAGCAGTACTTC; CDR3: CASGVGTGVYEQYF
V: TRBV11-2; D: .; J: TRBJ1-1; size: .; DNA: TGTGCCAGCAGCTTCCCTGTCGGGGGGGCGATGAACACTGAAGCTTTCTTT; CDR3: CASSFPVGGAMNTEAFF